This entry features one T cell receptor (beta chain) sequence. Its target is not known. The table came from immunoSEQ multiplex PCR; TCRdb's copy has only in-frame clones and leaves some out. Here the sample spans 40,000 to 65,000 clones, about 88% being singletons. The sample originates from a study of T cells in localized non-small cell lung cancer. Whole-study findings and limits: A median of roughly 50 of the top 100 tumor clones appeared in adjacent lung, which was paired and uninvolved.

The sample in question was PBMCs, obtained before any cancer treatment. The sequence came from a female donor with stage II lung adenocarcinoma.

The CDR3 loop is CASSSPRGLREQYF. As DNA, the CDR3 is TGTGCCAGCAGTTCCCCCCGGGGCCTACGGGAGCAGTACTTC. The chain is built from TRBV6-5 and TRBJ2-7; either TRBD1 or TRBD2 may supply D (5 bases each). Germline loops: CDR1 MNHEY, CDR2 SVGAGI. This CDR3 is 14 amino acids long. Deletions cut 4 bases from V and 7 bases from J, with 17 bases between.